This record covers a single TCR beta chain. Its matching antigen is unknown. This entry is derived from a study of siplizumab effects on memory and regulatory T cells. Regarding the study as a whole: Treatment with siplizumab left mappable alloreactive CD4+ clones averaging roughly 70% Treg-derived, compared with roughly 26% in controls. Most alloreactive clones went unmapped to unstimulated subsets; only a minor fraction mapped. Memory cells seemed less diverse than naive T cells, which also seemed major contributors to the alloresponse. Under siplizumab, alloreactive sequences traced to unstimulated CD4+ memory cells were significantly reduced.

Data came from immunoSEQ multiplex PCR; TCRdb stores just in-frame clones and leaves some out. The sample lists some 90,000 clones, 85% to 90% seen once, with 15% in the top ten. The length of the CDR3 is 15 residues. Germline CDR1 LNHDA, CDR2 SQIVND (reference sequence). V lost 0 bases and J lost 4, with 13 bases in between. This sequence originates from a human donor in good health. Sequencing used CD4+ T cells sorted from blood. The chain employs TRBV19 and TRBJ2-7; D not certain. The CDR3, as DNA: TGTGCCAGTAGTATAGACACCGGGCATCTGTACGAGCAGTACTTC. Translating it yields CASSIDTGHLYEQYF. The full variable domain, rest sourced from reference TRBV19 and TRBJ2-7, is DGGITQSPKYLFRKEGQNVTLSCEQNLNHDAMYWYRQDPGQGLRLIYYSQIVNDFQKGDIAEGYSVSREKKESFPLTVTSAQKNPTAFYLCASSIDTGHLYEQYFGPGTRLTVT.